This T cell receptor (beta chain) came from a study of shared clonotypes between healthy human individuals. Study details: The study used three CD4 naive, three CD4 memory, two CD8 naive and one CD8 memory plate per donor. Study observations and caveats: Across a handful of donors, naive CD4 shared 4.5% to 6%, naive CD8 more than 3%, memory CD4 roughly 2.1%, memory CD8 over 0.3%. It was the few donors that limited the genetic and exposure-history diversity represented.

This clone was observed a handful of times. What it binds is not known. Genomic DNA of every subset was divided equally among multiple immunoSEQ plates. Assay used: immunoSEQ multiplex PCR; TCRdb lists only in-frame clones, some missing. The table lists roughly 1 million clones, under 80% of them singletons, with about 1.5% in the top ten. In germline, CDR1 is SGHRS, CDR2 YFSETQ. This CDR3 is 15 amino acids long. The V and J ends lost 2 bases and 8 bases, in that order; junction bases with no gene match: 4. The specimen sequenced was memory CD4+ T cells sorted from blood. The sample's subset: CD45RA-negative fraction. V and J are TRBV5-1 and TRBJ2-1, with 13 bases matching TRBD2. This clonotype was obtained from a man aged 18 to 29 in good health. This chain's CDR3 is CASSFGTSGVYEQFF. DNA for the CDR3: TGCGCCAGCAGCTTCGGGACTAGCGGGGTCTATGAGCAGTTCTTC.